A single TCR beta chain is shown here with its context. The sample originates from a study of T cell changes during pregnancy in multiple sclerosis. Repertoires were generated with immunoSEQ multiplex PCR, while TCRdb's copy carries only in-frame clones and drops some. The sample shows under 40,000 clones, around nine tenths of them seen only once. After removal of 3 bases from V and 1 base from J, the junction contained 9 bases not matched to a gene. Germline CDR1 and CDR2: LNHDA and SQIVND (reference sequence). This CDR3 has 17 amino acids. This chain links TRBV19 with TRBJ1-1; 9 bases match TRBD1. Material: CD8+ T cells from peripheral blood mononuclear cells, obtained in the first trimester of pregnancy. The origin of this receptor is a female donor with multiple sclerosis, enrolled in a pregnancy study. CDR3 DNA: TGTGCCAGTAGTATGGAGGGACAGGGATTGGCGAACACTGAAGCTTTCTTT. Its translation is CASSMEGQGLANTEAFF.